These T cell receptor beta chains were read from a single sample in a study of control samples from healthy donors and cancer patients. Produced via immunoSEQ multiplex PCR; TCRdb's table is partial and in-frame only. The profile shows 80,000 to 100,000 clones, 80% to 90% of them singletons. Specimen: blood. The receptors were sampled from a man aged 25 to 40 in good health. The conserved cysteine and the conserved F or W are not part of the CDR3 here.

V: TRBV7-2; CDR3: ASSPTGANSPLH
V: TRBV27; CDR3: ASAPGLVNEQF
V: TRBV6-2/TRBV6-3; CDR3: ASSYYGTGSGYGYT
V: TRBV29-1; CDR3: SVTQGSLGGWTEAF
V: TRBV7-2; CDR3: ASSTNRNTEAF
V: TRBV5-5; CDR3: ASSPGPFLEFKPQH
V: TRBV6-1; CDR3: ASSETAVPRVEAF
V: TRBV28; CDR3: ASRGWGLAGGPVNEQF
V: TRBV4-3; CDR3: ASSQEATAEGYNEQF
V: TRBV25-1; CDR3: ASSPSGGEQF
V: TRBV5-1; CDR3: ASSGGTANTGELF
V: TRBV6-2/TRBV6-3; CDR3: ASSYGDRQPQH
V: TRBV15; CDR3: ATSRGRGSYEQY
V: TRBV30; CDR3: ACHPGQTNTGELF
V: TRBV5-6; CDR3: ASSLAGLAGGGETQY
V: TRBV4-2; CDR3: ASSQDLSRSYNEQF
V: TRBV27; CDR3: ASSWGQGNQPQH
V: TRBV5-6; CDR3: ASSLTASSGANVLT
V: TRBV27; CDR3: ASSPGRGAEAF
V: TRBV5-1; CDR3: ASSPLEGPYEQY
V: TRBV2; CDR3: ASSRTGINEKLF
V: TRBV19; CDR3: ASRGRGRANTGELF
V: TRBV27; CDR3: ASSPSVGGLLPYNEQF
V: TRBV6-1; CDR3: ASSEPLGVRTKNIQY
V: TRBV4-2; CDR3: ASSQDAGTSTDTQY
V: TRBV14; CDR3: ASSQDTRGLYEQY
V: TRBV12-5; CDR3: ASGSGPAPYEQY
V: TRBV20-1; CDR3: SAIRNEQF
V: TRBV11-2; CDR3: ASSLDWAYGYT
V: TRBV6-6; CDR3: ASSYGRWNTEAF
V: TRBV28; CDR3: ASSNIPGGAQPQH
V: TRBV7-2; CDR3: ASSLVPGVIYGYT
V: TRBV29-1; CDR3: SVAGVAYNEQF
V: TRBV7-3; CDR3: ASSPDGREETQY
V: TRBV9; CDR3: ASSPPQGAQTDTQY
V: TRBV30; CDR3: AWSNRQGGQETQY
V: TRBV9; CDR3: ASSVSGMDGELF
V: TRBV7-9; CDR3: ASSLDDRLAF
V: TRBV30; CDR3: AWSPSGGRAF
V: TRBV9; CDR3: ASSPRDRGYEQY
V: TRBV10-2; CDR3: ASSETVAGTSYNSPLH
V: TRBV29-1; CDR3: SAKTSGDDRSYNEQF
V: TRBV5-4; CDR3: ASSPGGVAGGSEQY
V: TRBV27; CDR3: ASRGQGEETQY
V: TRBV14; CDR3: ASGRQAYNEQF
V: TRBV10-2; CDR3: ASSHRGLSYGYT
V: TRBV18; CDR3: ASSPLGVTGELF
V: TRBV7-3; CDR3: ASSPVHTGELF
V: TRBV3-1/TRBV3-2; CDR3: ASSQDADYEQY
V: TRBV15; CDR3: ATSLGVASFTDTQY
V: TRBV5-4; CDR3: ASSAMRDRDITDTQY
V: TRBV19; CDR3: ASSTRQGAPYEQY
V: TRBV11-2; CDR3: ASSSPPHHTEAF
V: TRBV7-2; CDR3: ASTLFDGSTDTQY